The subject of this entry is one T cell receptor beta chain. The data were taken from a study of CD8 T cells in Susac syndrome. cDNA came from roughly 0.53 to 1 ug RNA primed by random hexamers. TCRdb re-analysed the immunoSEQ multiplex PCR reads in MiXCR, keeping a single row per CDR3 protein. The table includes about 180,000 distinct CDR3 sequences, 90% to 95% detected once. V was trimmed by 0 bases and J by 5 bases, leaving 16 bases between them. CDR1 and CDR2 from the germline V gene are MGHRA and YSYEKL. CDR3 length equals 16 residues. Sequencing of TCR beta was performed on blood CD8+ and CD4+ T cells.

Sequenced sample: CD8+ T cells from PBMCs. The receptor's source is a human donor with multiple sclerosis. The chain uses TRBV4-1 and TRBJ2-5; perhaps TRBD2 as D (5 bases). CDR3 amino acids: CASSQESRVTGETQYF. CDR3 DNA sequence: TGCGCCAGCAGCCAAGAATCGCGGGTTACTGGGGAGACCCAGTACTTC.